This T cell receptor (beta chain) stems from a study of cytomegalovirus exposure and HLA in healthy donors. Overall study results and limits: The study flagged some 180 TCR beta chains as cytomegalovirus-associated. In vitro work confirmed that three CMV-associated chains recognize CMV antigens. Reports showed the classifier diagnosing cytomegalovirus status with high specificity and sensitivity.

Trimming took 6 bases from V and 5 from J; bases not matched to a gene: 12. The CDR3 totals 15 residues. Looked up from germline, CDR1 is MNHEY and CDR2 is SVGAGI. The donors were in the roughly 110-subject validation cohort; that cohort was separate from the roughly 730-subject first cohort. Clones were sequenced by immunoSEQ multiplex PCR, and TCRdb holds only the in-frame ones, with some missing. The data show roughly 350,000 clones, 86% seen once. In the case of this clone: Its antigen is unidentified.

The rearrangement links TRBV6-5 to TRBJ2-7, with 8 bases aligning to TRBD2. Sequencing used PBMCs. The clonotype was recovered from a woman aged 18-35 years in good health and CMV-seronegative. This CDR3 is CASSRRGSGRDEQYF. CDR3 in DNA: TGTGCCAGCAGCCGGCGGGGGAGCGGGAGAGACGAGCAGTACTTC.